The next 3 T cell receptor beta chains were all read from a single sample in a study of CD8 T cells in ankylosing spondylitis. TCRdb re-derived calls from the 5' RACE reads in MiXCR, one entry per CDR3 protein. The sample lists roughly 240,000 distinct CDR3 sequences, less than 9.5% occurring once. The specimen sequenced was blood, either unsorted or a sorted T cell fraction (not recorded which). The source of these receptors is a female donor with ankylosing spondylitis or in good health (not recorded which).

This clonotype occurred many times. V gene TRBV20-1 combines with J gene TRBJ1-5, with D perhaps TRBD1 (5 bases). The germline gives CDR1 DFQATT, CDR2 SNEGSKA (reference sequence). The V gene lost 0 bases and the J gene lost 11 bases, with 17 bases spanning the gap. The CDR3 extends over 14 amino acids. The CDR3 coding sequence is TGCAGTGCTAGAGACCCGGACGGCGGGGGTGCCCAGCATTTT. Amino acid sequence: CSARDPDGGGAQHF.

Here the CDR3 DNA reads TGTGCCAGCAGCCCGACACTGAAGAACACCGGGGAGCTGTTTTTT. Translated, it gives CASSPTLKNTGELFF. The chain carries TRBV7-9 and TRBJ2-2; D is undetermined. Germline V CDR1 and CDR2: SEHNR, FQNEAQ (reference sequence). The V gene lost 5 bases and the J gene lost 1 base, with 11 bases spanning the gap. The CDR3 totals 15 residues.

This clonotype was picked up many times. The chain couples TRBV6-1 to TRBJ2-1; D remains unclear. Germline V gene data show CDR1 as MNHNS and CDR2 as SASEGT. V was clipped by 7 bases and J by 12 bases, with 19 bases between them. The CDR3 loop spans 13 amino acids. The CDR3 here is CASTPPGWQRQFF. CDR3 coding DNA: TGTGCCAGCACACCCCCCGGGTGGCAACGGCAGTTCTTC.